This TCR beta chain is from a study of blood T cell repertoires in COVID-19. From germline, CDR1 is WSHSY and CDR2 SAAADI. The CDR3 extends over 13 amino acids. V was pared by 7 bases and J by 3 bases, with 13 bases between. The table came from immunoSEQ multiplex PCR; TCRdb's copy has only in-frame clones and leaves some out. The sample holds roughly 52,000 clones, 70% to 90% seen once. This sequence originates from a human donor in a cohort sampled during active COVID-19. The sequenced sample was peripheral blood. The gene calls are TRBV10-2 and TRBJ2-7, with D hard to call. CDR3 nucleotides: TGCGCCAGCATGCGCGCGAGAGACTACGAGCAGTACTTC. Its translation: CASMRARDYEQYF.